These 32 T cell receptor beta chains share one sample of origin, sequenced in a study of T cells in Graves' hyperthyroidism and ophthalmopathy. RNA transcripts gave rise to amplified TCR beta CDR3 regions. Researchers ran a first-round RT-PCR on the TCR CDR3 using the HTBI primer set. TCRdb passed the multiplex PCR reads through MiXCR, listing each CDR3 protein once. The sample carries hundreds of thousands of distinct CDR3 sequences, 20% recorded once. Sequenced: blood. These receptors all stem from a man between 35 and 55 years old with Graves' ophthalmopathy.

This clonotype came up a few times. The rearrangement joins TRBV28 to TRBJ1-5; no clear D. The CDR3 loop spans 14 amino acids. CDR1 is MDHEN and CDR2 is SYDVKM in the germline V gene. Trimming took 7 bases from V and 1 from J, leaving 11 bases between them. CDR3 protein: CASIAAGSNQPQHF. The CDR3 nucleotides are TGTGCCAGCATCGCGGCCGGGAGCAATCAGCCCCAGCATTTT.

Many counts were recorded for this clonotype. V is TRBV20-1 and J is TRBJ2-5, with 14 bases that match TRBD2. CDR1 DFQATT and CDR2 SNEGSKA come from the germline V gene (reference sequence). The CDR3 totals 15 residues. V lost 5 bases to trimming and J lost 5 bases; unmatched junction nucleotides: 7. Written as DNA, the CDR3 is TGCAGTGCTCTTCCGGGACTAGCGGGAGCGGAGACCCAGTACTTC. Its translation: CSALPGLAGAETQYF.

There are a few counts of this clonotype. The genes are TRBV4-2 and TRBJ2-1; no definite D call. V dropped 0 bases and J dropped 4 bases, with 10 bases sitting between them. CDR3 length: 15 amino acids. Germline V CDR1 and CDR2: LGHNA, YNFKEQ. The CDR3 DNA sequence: TGTGCCAGCAGCCAAGAACGGCGGAATTACAATGAGCAGTTCTTC. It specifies CASSQERRNYNEQFF.

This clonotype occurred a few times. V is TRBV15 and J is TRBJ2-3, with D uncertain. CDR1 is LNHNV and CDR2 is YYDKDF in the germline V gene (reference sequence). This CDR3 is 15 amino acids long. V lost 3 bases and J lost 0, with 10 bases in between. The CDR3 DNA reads TGTGCCACCAGCAGGGCCAACCCAAGCACAGATACGCAGTATTTT. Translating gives CATSRANPSTDTQYF.

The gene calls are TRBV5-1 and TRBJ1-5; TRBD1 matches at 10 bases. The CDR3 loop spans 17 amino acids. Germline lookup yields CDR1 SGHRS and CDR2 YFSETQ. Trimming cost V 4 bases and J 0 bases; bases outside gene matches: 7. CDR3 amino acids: CASSPGTGVNSNQPQHF. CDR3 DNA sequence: TGCGCCAGCAGCCCCGGGACAGGGGTCAATAGCAATCAGCCCCAGCATTTT.

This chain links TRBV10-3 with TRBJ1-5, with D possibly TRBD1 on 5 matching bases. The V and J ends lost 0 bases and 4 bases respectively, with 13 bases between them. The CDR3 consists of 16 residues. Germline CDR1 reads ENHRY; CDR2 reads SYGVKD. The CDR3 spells CAISESPGDGNQPQHF. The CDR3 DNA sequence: TGTGCCATCAGTGAGTCGCCGGGGGACGGGAATCAGCCCCAGCATTTT.

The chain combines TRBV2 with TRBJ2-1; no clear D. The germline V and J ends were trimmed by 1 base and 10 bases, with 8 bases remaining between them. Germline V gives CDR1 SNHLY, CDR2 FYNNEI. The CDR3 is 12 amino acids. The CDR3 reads CASSEGVWEQFF. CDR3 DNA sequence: TGTGCCAGCAGTGAAGGTGTGTGGGAGCAGTTCTTC.

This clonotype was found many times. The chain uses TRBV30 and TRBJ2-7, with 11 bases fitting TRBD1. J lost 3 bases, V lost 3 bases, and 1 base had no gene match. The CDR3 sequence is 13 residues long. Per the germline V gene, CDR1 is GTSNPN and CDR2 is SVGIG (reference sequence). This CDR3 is CAWRGTGGYEQYF. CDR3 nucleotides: TGTGCCTGGAGGGGGACAGGGGGCTACGAGCAGTACTTC.

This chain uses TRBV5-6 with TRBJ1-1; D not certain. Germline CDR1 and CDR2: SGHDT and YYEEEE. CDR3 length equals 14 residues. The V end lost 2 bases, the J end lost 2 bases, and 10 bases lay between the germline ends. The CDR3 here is CASSFTSYNTEAFF. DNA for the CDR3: TGTGCCAGCAGCTTCACAAGCTACAACACTGAAGCTTTCTTT.

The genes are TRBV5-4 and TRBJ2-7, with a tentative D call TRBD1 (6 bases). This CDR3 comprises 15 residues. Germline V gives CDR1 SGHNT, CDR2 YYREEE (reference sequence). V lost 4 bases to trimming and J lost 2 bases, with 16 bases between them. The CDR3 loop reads CASSPTGDITYEQYF. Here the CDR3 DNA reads TGTGCCAGCAGCCCTACCGGGGACATCACCTACGAGCAGTACTTC.

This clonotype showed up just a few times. The CDR3 DNA sequence: TGCAGTGCCCGAGGGGACTTCTCCTACAATGAGCAGTTCTTC. Its translation is CSARGDFSYNEQFF. The chain employs TRBV20-1 and TRBJ2-1; a weak D match, TRBD2 (6 bases). The CDR3 contains 14 residues. Germline V gene sequence: CDR1 DFQATT, CDR2 SNEGSKA (reference sequence). The V end lost 6 bases, the J end lost 0 bases, and 12 bases lay between the germline ends.

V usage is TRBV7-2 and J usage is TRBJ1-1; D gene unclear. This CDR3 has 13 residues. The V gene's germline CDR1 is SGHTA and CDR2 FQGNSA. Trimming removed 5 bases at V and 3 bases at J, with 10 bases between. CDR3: CASSTTSDTEAFF. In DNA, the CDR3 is TGTGCCAGCAGCACCACAAGCGACACTGAAGCTTTCTTT.

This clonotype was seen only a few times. CDR3 sequence reads: CAVSGGTDTQYF. CDR3 DNA sequence: TGTGCCGTTAGCGGGGGCACAGATACGCAGTATTTT. V usage is TRBV10-3 and J usage is TRBJ2-3, with 8 bases aligning to TRBD2. The CDR3 length is 12 residues. Losses at the gene ends were 11 bases for V and 1 base for J; bases not matched to a gene: 2. Germline CDR1 is ENHRY and CDR2 is SYGVKD.

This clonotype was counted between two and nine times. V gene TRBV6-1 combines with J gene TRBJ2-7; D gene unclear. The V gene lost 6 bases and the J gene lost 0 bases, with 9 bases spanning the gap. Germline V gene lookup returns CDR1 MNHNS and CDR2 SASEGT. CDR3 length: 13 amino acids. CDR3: CASRNVSSYEQYF. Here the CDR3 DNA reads TGTGCCAGCAGGAACGTGAGCTCCTACGAGCAGTACTTC.

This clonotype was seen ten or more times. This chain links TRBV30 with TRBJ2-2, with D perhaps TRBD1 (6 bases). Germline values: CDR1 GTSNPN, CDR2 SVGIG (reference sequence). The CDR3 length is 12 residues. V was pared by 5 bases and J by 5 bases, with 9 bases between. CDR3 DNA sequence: TGTGCCTGGGCAACAGGGACCGGGGAGCTGTTTTTT. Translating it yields CAWATGTGELFF.

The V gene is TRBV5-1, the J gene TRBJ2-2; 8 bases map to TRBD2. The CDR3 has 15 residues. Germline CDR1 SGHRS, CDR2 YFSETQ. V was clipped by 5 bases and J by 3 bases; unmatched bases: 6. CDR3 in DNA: TGCGCCAGCAGACAAGCGGGGGTCGACACCGGGGAGCTGTTTTTT. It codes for CASRQAGVDTGELFF. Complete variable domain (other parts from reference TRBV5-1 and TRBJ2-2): KAGVTQTPRYLIKTRGQQVTLSCSPISGHRSVSWYQQTPGQGLQFLFEYFSETQRNKGNFPGRFSGRQFSNSRSEMNVSTLELGDSALYLCASRQAGVDTGELFFGEGSRLTVL.

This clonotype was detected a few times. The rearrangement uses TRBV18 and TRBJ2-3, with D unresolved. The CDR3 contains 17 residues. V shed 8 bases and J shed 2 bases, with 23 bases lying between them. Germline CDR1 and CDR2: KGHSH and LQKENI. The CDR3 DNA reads TGTGCCAGCACCCGAACCTTAGATGCCACAAACACAGATACGCAGTATTTT. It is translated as CASTRTLDATNTDTQYF.

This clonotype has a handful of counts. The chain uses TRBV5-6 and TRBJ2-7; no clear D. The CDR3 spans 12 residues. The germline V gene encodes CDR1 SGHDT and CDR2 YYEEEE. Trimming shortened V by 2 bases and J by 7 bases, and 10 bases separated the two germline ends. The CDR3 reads CASSLGMHEQYF. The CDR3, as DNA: TGTGCCAGCAGCTTAGGGATGCATGAGCAGTACTTC.

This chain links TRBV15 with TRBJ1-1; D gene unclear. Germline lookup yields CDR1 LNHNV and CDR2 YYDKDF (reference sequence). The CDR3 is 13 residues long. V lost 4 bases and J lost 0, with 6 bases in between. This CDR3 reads CATSNTLNTEAFF. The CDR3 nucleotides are TGTGCCACCAGCAACACACTGAACACTGAAGCTTTCTTT.

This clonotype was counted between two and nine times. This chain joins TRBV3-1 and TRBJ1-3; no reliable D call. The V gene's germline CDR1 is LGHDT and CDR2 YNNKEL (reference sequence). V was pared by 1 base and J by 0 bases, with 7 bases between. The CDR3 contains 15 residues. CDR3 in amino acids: CASSQARDSGNTIYF. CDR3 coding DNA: TGTGCCAGCAGCCAAGCCCGTGACTCTGGAAACACCATATATTTT.

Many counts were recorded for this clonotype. The CDR3 nucleotides are TGTGCCTGGAGCGCCCGGACTGAAGCTTTCTTT. Its translation is CAWSARTEAFF. The chain recombines TRBV30 with TRBJ1-1, with no clear D. Germline V gene data show CDR1 as GTSNPN and CDR2 as SVGIG (reference sequence). This CDR3 is 11 amino acids long. V gave up 3 bases and J gave up 5 bases, with 7 bases separating them.

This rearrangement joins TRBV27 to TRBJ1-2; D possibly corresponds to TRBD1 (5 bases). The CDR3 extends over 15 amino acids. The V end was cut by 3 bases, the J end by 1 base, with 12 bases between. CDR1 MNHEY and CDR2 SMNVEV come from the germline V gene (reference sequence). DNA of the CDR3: TGTGCCAGCAGTTTCAGTAGTCAGGGTAACTATGGCTACACCTTC. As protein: CASSFSSQGNYGYTF.

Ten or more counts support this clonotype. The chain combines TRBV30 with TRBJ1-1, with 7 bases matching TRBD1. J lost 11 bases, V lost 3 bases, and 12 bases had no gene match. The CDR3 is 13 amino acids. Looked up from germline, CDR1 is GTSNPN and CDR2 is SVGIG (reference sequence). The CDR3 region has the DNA TGTGCCTGGAGCCATACGAAGGGACAGAGGGCTTTCTTT. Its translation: CAWSHTKGQRAFF.

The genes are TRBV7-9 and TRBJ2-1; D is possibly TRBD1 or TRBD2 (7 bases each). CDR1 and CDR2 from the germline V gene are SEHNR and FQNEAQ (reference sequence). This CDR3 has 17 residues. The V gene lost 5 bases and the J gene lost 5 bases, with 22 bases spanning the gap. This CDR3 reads CASSLYGRRDRHNEQFF. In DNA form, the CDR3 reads TGTGCCAGCAGCCTATACGGGAGGCGGGACAGACACAATGAGCAGTTCTTC.

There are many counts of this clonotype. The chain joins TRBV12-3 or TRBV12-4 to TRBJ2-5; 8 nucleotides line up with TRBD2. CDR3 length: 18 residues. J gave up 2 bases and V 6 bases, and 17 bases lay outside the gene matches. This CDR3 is CASSFRFFAGGPQETQYF. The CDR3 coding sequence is TGTGCCAGCAGCTTTCGATTCTTCGCGGGGGGACCACAAGAGACCCAGTACTTC.

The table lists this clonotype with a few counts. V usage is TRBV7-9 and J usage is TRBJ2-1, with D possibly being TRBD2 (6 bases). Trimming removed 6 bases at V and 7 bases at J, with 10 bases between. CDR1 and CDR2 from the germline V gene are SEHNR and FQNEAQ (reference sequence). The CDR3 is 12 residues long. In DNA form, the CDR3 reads TGTGCCAGCAGTTGGAGGGAGAATGAGCAGTTCTTC. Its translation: CASSWRENEQFF.

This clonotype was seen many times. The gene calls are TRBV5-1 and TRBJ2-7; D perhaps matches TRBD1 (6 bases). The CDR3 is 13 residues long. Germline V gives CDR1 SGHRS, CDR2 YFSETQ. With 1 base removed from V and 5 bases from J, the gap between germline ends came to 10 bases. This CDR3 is CASSLTNRDEQYF. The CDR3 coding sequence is TGCGCCAGCAGCTTGACCAACAGGGACGAGCAGTACTTC. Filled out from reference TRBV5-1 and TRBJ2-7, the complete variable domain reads KAGVTQTPRYLIKTRGQQVTLSCSPISGHRSVSWYQQTPGQGLQFLFEYFSETQRNKGNFPGRFSGRQFSNSRSEMNVSTLELGDSALYLCASSLTNRDEQYFGPGTRLTVT.

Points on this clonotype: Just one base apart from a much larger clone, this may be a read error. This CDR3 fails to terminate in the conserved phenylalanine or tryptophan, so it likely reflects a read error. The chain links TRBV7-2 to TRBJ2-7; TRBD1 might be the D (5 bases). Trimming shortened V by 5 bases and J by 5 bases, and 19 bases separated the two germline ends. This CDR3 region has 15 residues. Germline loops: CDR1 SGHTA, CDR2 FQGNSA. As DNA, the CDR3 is TGTGCCAGCAGCCATGGAGACTCAGGGTGGGACGAGCAGTACCTC. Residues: CASSHGDSGWDEQYL.

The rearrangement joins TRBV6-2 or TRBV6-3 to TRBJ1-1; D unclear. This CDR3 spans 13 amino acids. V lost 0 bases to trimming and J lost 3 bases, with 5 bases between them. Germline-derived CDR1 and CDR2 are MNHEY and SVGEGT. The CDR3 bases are TGTGCCAGCAGTTACTCGTTGTACACTGAAGCTTTCTTT. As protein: CASSYSLYTEAFF.

The CDR3 here is CSVRDPGASGSGETQYF. DNA for the CDR3: TGCAGCGTGAGGGACCCTGGGGCTAGCGGGAGTGGGGAGACCCAGTACTTC. This sequence joins TRBV29-1 and TRBJ2-5; 10 nucleotides align to TRBD2. The ends lost 6 bases at V and 5 bases at J; junction bases unmatched: 18. The CDR3 extends over 17 amino acids. CDR1 is SQVTM and CDR2 is ANQGSEA in the germline V gene.

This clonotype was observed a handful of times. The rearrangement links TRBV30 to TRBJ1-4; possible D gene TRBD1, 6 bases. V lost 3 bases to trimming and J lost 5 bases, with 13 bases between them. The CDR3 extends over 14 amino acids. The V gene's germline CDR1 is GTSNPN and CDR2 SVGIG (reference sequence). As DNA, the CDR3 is TGTGCCTGGAGGAAGGACAGAGAAAATGAAAAACTGTTTTTT. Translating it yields CAWRKDRENEKLFF.

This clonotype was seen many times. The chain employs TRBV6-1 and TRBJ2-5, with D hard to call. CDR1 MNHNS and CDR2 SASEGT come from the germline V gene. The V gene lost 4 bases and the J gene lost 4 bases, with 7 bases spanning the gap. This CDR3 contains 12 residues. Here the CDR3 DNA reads TGTGCCAGCAGTGGGGCCACAGAGACCCAGTACTTC. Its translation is CASSGATETQYF.